This T cell receptor beta chain was profiled in a study of T cells in Graves' hyperthyroidism and ophthalmopathy. TCR beta CDR3 region amplification was performed from RNA transcripts. An initial round of RT-PCR targeting the TCR CDR3 relied on the HTBI primer set. Via MiXCR, TCRdb re-called the multiplex PCR reads, giving one row per CDR3 protein. The sample lists a few hundred thousand distinct CDR3 sequences; roughly 20% were seen once. This clonotype appeared many times. The antigen is undetermined. The PBMCs studied were ones that came from about 10 ml fresh peripheral blood. The study, taken as a whole, reports: The majority of expanded thyroid clonotypes above 0.001 also appeared in blood.

The source is a man between 18 and 35 years old with Graves' hyperthyroidism. Input material: blood.

The CDR3 DNA sequence: TGTGCCAGCAGTTACGGGTCGTTGACGACCCAGTACTTC. Its protein is CASSYGSLTTQYF. The rearrangement joins TRBV6-5 to TRBJ2-5, with D unclear. The CDR3 consists of 13 residues. Trimming left V 2 bases short and J 7 bases short, with 11 bases between. Germline assignment: CDR1 MNHEY and CDR2 SVGAGI.